The rows below give T cell receptor beta chains drawn from one sample of a study of T cells in Graves' hyperthyroidism and ophthalmopathy. TCRdb redid the calling of the multiplex PCR reads with MiXCR, one entry per CDR3 protein. The sample lists about 300,000 distinct CDR3 sequences; approximately 18% were seen once. The sequenced material came from blood. The receptors were sampled from a middle-aged man with Graves' ophthalmopathy. Each CDR3 is given with its conserved first and last residue. A D gene is named only where the DNA matches it firmly. Size values are once, few and many counts, or a class for expanded clones, and some rows have none.

CDR3nt: TGTGCCAGCAGCCGTCGAGGGAAGAACACCGGGGAGCTGTTTTTT; CDR3aa: CASSRRGKNTGELFF; v_gene: TRBV3-1; d_gene: -; j_gene: TRBJ2-2; abundance: many
CDR3nt: TGTGCCAGCAGCTCCTTAGGGCGGACTAGCACTATTGAGCAGTTCTTC; CDR3aa: CASSSLGRTSTIEQFF; v_gene: TRBV12-3/TRBV12-4; d_gene: TRBD2; j_gene: TRBJ2-1; abundance: many
CDR3nt: TGTGCCAGCAGCCCCCGGACTAGCGGGAGGGGCACAGATACGCAGTATTTT; CDR3aa: CASSPRTSGRGTDTQYF; v_gene: TRBV13; d_gene: TRBD2; j_gene: TRBJ2-3; abundance: many
CDR3nt: TGTGCCAGCAGTGCCGGGACACTGTACGAGCAGTACTTC; CDR3aa: CASSAGTLYEQYF; v_gene: TRBV27; d_gene: -; j_gene: TRBJ2-7; abundance: -
CDR3nt: TGTGCCAGCAGCTTAGTCGCAGCGGGGGGCACAGATACGCAGTATTTT; CDR3aa: CASSLVAAGGTDTQYF; v_gene: TRBV7-9; d_gene: TRBD2; j_gene: TRBJ2-3; abundance: many
CDR3nt: TGCGCCAGCAGCTCCAAGATGGAGACCCAGTACTTC; CDR3aa: CASSSKMETQYF; v_gene: TRBV5-1; d_gene: -; j_gene: TRBJ2-5; abundance: -
CDR3nt: TGCGCCAGCAGCCAAGAACTAGCGGGATCCACCGGGGAGCTGTTTTTT; CDR3aa: CASSQELAGSTGELFF; v_gene: TRBV4-1; d_gene: TRBD2; j_gene: TRBJ2-2; abundance: few
CDR3nt: TGTGCCAGCAGCCCGAACTATGGCTACACCTTC; CDR3aa: CASSPNYGYTF; v_gene: TRBV11-2; d_gene: -; j_gene: TRBJ1-2; abundance: many
CDR3nt: TGTGCCAGCAGCCAAGGAGGACAGGGGGGCGATACGCAGTATTTT; CDR3aa: CASSQGGQGGDTQYF; v_gene: TRBV3-1; d_gene: TRBD1; j_gene: TRBJ2-3; abundance: many
CDR3nt: TGCGCCAGCAGCTCTGGACAGGGTGGTGGCTACACCTTC; CDR3aa: CASSSGQGGGYTF; v_gene: TRBV5-1; d_gene: TRBD1; j_gene: TRBJ1-2; abundance: -
CDR3nt: TGTGCCAGCACCCCCCCGAGGGTAAACACTGAAGCTTTCTTT; CDR3aa: CASTPPRVNTEAFF; v_gene: TRBV6-2/TRBV6-3; d_gene: -; j_gene: TRBJ1-1; abundance: -
CDR3nt: TGTGCCAGCAGTTACTCCGGACAGGGGAGCGAGCAGTACTTC; CDR3aa: CASSYSGQGSEQYF; v_gene: TRBV6-5; d_gene: TRBD1; j_gene: TRBJ2-7; abundance: many
CDR3nt: TGTGCCAGCAGTGAAGAGGCCCGGGCAAGAGAAAAACTGTTTTTT; CDR3aa: CASSEEARAREKLFF; v_gene: TRBV6-1; d_gene: -; j_gene: TRBJ1-4; abundance: many
CDR3nt: TGTGCCAGCAGCGCGACAGGGATGCGAACTGAAGCTTTCTTT; CDR3aa: CASSATGMRTEAFF; v_gene: TRBV9; d_gene: TRBD1; j_gene: TRBJ1-1; abundance: many
CDR3nt: TGCAGTGCTTTACACAGGGGGCTAGAGACCCAGTACTTC; CDR3aa: CSALHRGLETQYF; v_gene: TRBV20-1; d_gene: TRBD1; j_gene: TRBJ2-5; abundance: -
CDR3nt: TGTGCCAGCAGTGAAAGAGGCGCAGGGAATGAAAAACTGTTTTTT; CDR3aa: CASSERGAGNEKLFF; v_gene: TRBV6-1; d_gene: -; j_gene: TRBJ1-4; abundance: -
CDR3nt: TGTGCCAGCAGCTCCGGGACAGGGAATAACTATGGCTACACCTTC; CDR3aa: CASSSGTGNNYGYTF; v_gene: TRBV5-5; d_gene: TRBD1; j_gene: TRBJ1-2; abundance: few
CDR3nt: TGCGCCAGCAGCTTGGCCGTCCTCGGGGGGCCTATCATGAACACTGAAGCTTTCTTT; CDR3aa: CASSLAVLGGPIMNTEAFF; v_gene: TRBV5-1; d_gene: -; j_gene: TRBJ1-1; abundance: many
CDR3nt: TGTGCCAGCACCCGGAGTGCTAGCGGGACCGCCTACAATGAGCAGTTCTTC; CDR3aa: CASTRSASGTAYNEQFF; v_gene: TRBV14; d_gene: TRBD2; j_gene: TRBJ2-1; abundance: few
CDR3nt: TGTGCCAGCAGTTTAGTGGGACAGGCGAACTATGGCTACACCTTC; CDR3aa: CASSLVGQANYGYTF; v_gene: TRBV28; d_gene: TRBD1; j_gene: TRBJ1-2; abundance: -
CDR3nt: TGTGCCTGGGGGGAACAGGGCGCGCAGTATTTT; CDR3aa: CAWGEQGAQYF; v_gene: TRBV30; d_gene: -; j_gene: TRBJ2-3; abundance: many
CDR3nt: TGTGCCAGCAGGTTCGCCGGGGGGACTGAGCAGTTCTTC; CDR3aa: CASRFAGGTEQFF; v_gene: TRBV7-3; d_gene: TRBD2; j_gene: TRBJ2-1; abundance: -
CDR3nt: TGTGCCAGCAGTGAAGACATACCTGAAGCTTTCTTT; CDR3aa: CASSEDIPEAFF; v_gene: TRBV12-3/TRBV12-4; d_gene: -; j_gene: TRBJ1-1; abundance: -
CDR3nt: TGTGCCAGCAGACCTACCCCCGGGACAGGACTCTATGGCTACACCTTC; CDR3aa: CASRPTPGTGLYGYTF; v_gene: TRBV27; d_gene: TRBD1; j_gene: TRBJ1-2; abundance: -
CDR3nt: TGTGCCAGCAGCGTAGAGGTTAGCGGCACAGATACGCAGTATTTT; CDR3aa: CASSVEVSGTDTQYF; v_gene: TRBV9; d_gene: -; j_gene: TRBJ2-3; abundance: few
CDR3nt: TGTGCCAGCAGTTACTCGACAGGGGGCTATGGGGCCAACGTCCTGACTTTC; CDR3aa: CASSYSTGGYGANVLTF; v_gene: TRBV6-5; d_gene: TRBD1; j_gene: TRBJ2-6; abundance: few
CDR3nt: TGTGCCAGCACCAGGGACAGGGGCCAAGAGACCCAGTACTTC; CDR3aa: CASTRDRGQETQYF; v_gene: TRBV2; d_gene: TRBD1; j_gene: TRBJ2-5; abundance: many
CDR3nt: TGTGCCAGCAGCCATGGAGGGTCCTACGAGCAGTACTTC; CDR3aa: CASSHGGSYEQYF; v_gene: TRBV3-1; d_gene: -; j_gene: TRBJ2-7; abundance: many
CDR3nt: TGTGCCAGCAGCTCCCCGGGACAGCCGAGGAGCTACGAGCAGTACTTC; CDR3aa: CASSSPGQPRSYEQYF; v_gene: TRBV11-2; d_gene: TRBD1; j_gene: TRBJ2-7; abundance: many